Listed here is a single T cell receptor (beta chain). The repertoire was sequenced with immunoSEQ multiplex PCR; TCRdb's copy has only in-frame clones and lacks some. Of around 100,000 clones in the sample, about 88% were seen once. The CDR3 is 15 residues long. Germline values: CDR1 MNHEY, CDR2 SVGEGT. Trimming removed 4 bases at V and 7 bases at J, with 20 bases between. This entry is derived from a study of blood T cell repertoires in COVID-19. This sequence joins TRBV6-2 or TRBV6-3 and TRBJ2-7; tentative D call: TRBD2 (5 bases). This TCR was recovered from a man younger than 40 in a cohort sampled during active COVID-19. The source material was peripheral blood. In DNA form, the CDR3 reads TGTGCCAGCAGTTTCTACAGCGGAACACGGGGAGAGCAGTACTTC. Encoded protein: CASSFYSGTRGEQYF.